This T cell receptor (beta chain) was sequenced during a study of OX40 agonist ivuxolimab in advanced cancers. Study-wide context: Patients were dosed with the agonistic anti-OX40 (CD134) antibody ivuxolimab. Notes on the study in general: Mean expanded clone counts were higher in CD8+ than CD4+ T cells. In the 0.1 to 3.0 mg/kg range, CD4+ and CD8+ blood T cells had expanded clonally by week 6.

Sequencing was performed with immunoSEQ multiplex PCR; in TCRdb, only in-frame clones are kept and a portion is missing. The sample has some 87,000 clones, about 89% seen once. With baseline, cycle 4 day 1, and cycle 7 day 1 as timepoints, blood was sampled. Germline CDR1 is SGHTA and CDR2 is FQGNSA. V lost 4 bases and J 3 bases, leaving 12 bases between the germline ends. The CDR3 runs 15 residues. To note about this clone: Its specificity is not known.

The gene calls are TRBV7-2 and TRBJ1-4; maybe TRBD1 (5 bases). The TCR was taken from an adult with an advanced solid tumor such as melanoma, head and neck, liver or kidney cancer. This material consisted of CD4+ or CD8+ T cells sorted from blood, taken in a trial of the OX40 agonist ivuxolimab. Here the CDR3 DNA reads TGTGCCAGCAGCTCTCAAGGGGTTGCTAATGAAAAACTGTTTTTT. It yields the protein CASSSQGVANEKLFF.